Sequencing of this T cell receptor (beta chain) was carried out in a study of OX40 agonist ivuxolimab in advanced cancers. About the study: Given to patients was ivuxolimab, an agonistic anti-OX40 (CD134) antibody. Dose-escalation patients' cancers were hepatocellular carcinoma, melanoma, renal cell or head and neck cancer.

This CDR3 has 17 residues. Germline CDR1 and CDR2: SGHRS and YFSETQ. Trimming pared 7 bases from V and 0 bases from J, leaving 20 bases between. Notes on the study in general: Researchers report that CD8+ T cells had, on average, more expanded clones than CD4+.

The method was immunoSEQ multiplex PCR; TCRdb's version includes in-frame clones alone and lacks a portion of them. This repertoire shows 60,000 to 75,000 clones, 87% found once; its top ten account for roughly 5.2%. As to this clone: The antigen is unknown.

The chain recombines TRBV5-1 with TRBJ1-3; D might be TRBD1 (5 bases). Sequencing was performed on CD4+ or CD8+ T cells sorted from blood, taken in a trial of the OX40 agonist ivuxolimab. The sequence derives from an adult with an advanced solid tumor such as melanoma, head and neck, liver or kidney cancer. CDR3 nucleotide sequence: TGCGCCAGCTCAACCTCAGCAGGGACCCTCTCTGGAAACACCATATATTTT. It is translated as CASSTSAGTLSGNTIYF.